The next 4 T cell receptor beta chains were all read from a single sample in a study of CD8 T cells in ankylosing spondylitis. General study points: Within ankylosing spondylitis blood, a TCR beta motif made up of under 10 highly homologous variants appeared to be characteristic.

No antigen has been identified for these receptors. TCRdb redid the calling of the 5' RACE reads with MiXCR, one entry per CDR3 protein. The table has some 200,000 distinct CDR3 sequences, around 7.9% seen once. The sequenced sample was blood, either unsorted or a sorted T cell fraction (not recorded which). These TCRs come from a male donor with ankylosing spondylitis.

This clonotype was found many times. V usage is TRBV6-5 and J usage is TRBJ2-1, with 8 nucleotides matching TRBD2. The CDR3 loop spans 16 amino acids. The V and J ends lost 0 bases and 6 bases, in that order; junction bases with no gene match: 7. Germline CDR1 is MNHEY and CDR2 is SVGAGI. In nucleotides, the CDR3 is TGTGCCAGCAGTTACTCCCCAGCGGGGGCGGGCAATGAGCAGTTCTTC. Residues: CASSYSPAGAGNEQFF.

This clonotype was observed many times. The V gene is TRBV9, the J gene TRBJ2-7; 8 nucleotides match TRBD2. After removal of 4 bases from V and 3 bases from J, the junction contained 9 bases not matched to a gene. CDR3 length: 15 amino acids. Germline loops: CDR1 SGDLS, CDR2 YYNGEE. In DNA form, the CDR3 reads TGTGCCAGCAGCTCCCGGGGTAGCGGGATCTACGAGCAGTACTTC. It yields the protein CASSSRGSGIYEQYF.

This chain links TRBV9 with TRBJ2-3, with 7 bases matching TRBD1. CDR3 length: 16 amino acids. V shed 5 bases and J 0 bases; nucleotides not matched to a gene: 9. Germline V gene lookup returns CDR1 SGDLS and CDR2 YYNGEE. CDR3 bases: TGTGCCAGCAGACCACACAGGGGTTCCAGCACAGATACGCAGTATTTT. Protein product: CASRPHRGSSTDTQYF. Based on the CDR3 plus reference TRBV9 and TRBJ2-3, the full variable domain is DSGVTQTPKHLITATGQRVTLRCSPRSGDLSVYWYQQSLDQGLQFLIQYYNGEERAKGNILERFSAQQFPDLHSELNLSSLELGDSALYFCASRPHRGSSTDTQYFGPGTRLTVL.

This clonotype was observed many times. The gene calls are TRBV27 and TRBJ2-7; a weak D match, TRBD1 (7 bases). The V and J ends lost 5 bases and 6 bases respectively, with 14 bases between them. The CDR3 is 13 residues long. Germline V gene sequence: CDR1 MNHEY, CDR2 SMNVEV (reference sequence). The CDR3 spells CASSSRQGGEQYF. The CDR3 DNA sequence: TGTGCCAGCAGTAGCCGACAGGGAGGCGAGCAGTACTTC.